These 11 T cell receptor beta chains originate from one sample sequenced in a study of response to subunit inactivated influenza vaccine. TCRdb reanalysed the RT-PCR reads using MiXCR and keeps one entry per CDR3 protein. The sample lists roughly 790,000 distinct CDR3 sequences, around 20% occurring once. The material was PBMCs from blood, obtained 5 days after vaccination. The source of these receptors is a man aged 50 to 59 who received an inactivated influenza vaccine.

The rearrangement uses TRBV20-1 and TRBJ2-5; no firm D call. This CDR3 is 13 amino acids long. Trimming shortened V by 6 bases and J by 5 bases, and 16 bases separated the two germline ends. Germline CDR1 is DFQATT and CDR2 is SNEGSKA (reference sequence). CDR3 sequence (DNA): TGCAGTGCCGCTTCGGTAGGAACGGAGACCCAGTACTTC. This gives the protein CSAASVGTETQYF.

This clonotype was counted a few times. This sequence joins TRBV27 and TRBJ2-2; D is perhaps TRBD1 or TRBD2 (5 bases each). The CDR3 length is 15 residues. Trimming took off 8 bases at V and 1 base at J, with 14 bases between the two ends. Germline CDR1 MNHEY, CDR2 SMNVEV (reference sequence). The CDR3 sequence: CASARGTVNTGELFF. For the CDR3, the DNA is TGTGCCAGCGCCAGAGGGACGGTGAACACCGGGGAGCTGTTTTTT.

V is TRBV4-1 and J is TRBJ2-2; D might be TRBD1 or TRBD2, each matching 6 bases. The CDR3 consists of 17 residues. Germline-derived CDR1 and CDR2 are MGHRA and YSYEKL. Trimming pared 1 base from V and 2 bases from J, leaving 14 bases between. The CDR3 sequence is CASSQASGAYNTGELFF. In DNA, the CDR3 is TGCGCCAGCAGCCAAGCCTCGGGGGCCTACAACACCGGGGAGCTGTTTTTT.

V gene TRBV27 combines with J gene TRBJ2-1; 13 bases match TRBD2. This CDR3 spans 17 amino acids. With V trimmed by 4 bases and J by 8 bases, 11 bases remained unmatched. From germline, CDR1 is MNHEY and CDR2 SMNVEV (reference sequence). CDR3 residues: CASSSVSGLAGYYEQFF. Written as DNA, the CDR3 is TGTGCCAGCAGTTCCGTTTCGGGACTAGCGGGATATTATGAGCAGTTCTTC.

This clonotype appeared a few times. The J gene is TRBJ1-4, the V gene TRBV9; TRBD1 matches at 7 bases. Trimming removed 3 bases from V and 5 bases from J; junction bases left unmatched: 4. CDR1 SGDLS and CDR2 YYNGEE come from the germline V gene. The CDR3 extends over 14 amino acids. The CDR3 protein is CASSGSGGNEKLFF. In nucleotides, the CDR3 is TGTGCCAGCAGCGGGTCAGGGGGAAATGAAAAACTGTTTTTT.

This clonotype was picked up a small number of times. The chain links TRBV12-3 or TRBV12-4 to TRBJ2-7; TRBD1 or TRBD2 may be the D gene (5 bases each). The V gene lost 3 bases and the J gene lost 10 bases, with 16 bases spanning the gap. There are 13 residues in the CDR3. The CDR3 loop is CASSFHEGREQYF. CDR3 bases: TGTGCCAGCAGTTTTCACGAGGGGCGCGAACAGTACTTC.

This clonotype was counted a few times. J is TRBJ2-1 and V is TRBV7-6, with 15 bases fitting TRBD2. Looked up from germline, CDR1 is SGHVS and CDR2 is FNYEAQ. J lost 4 bases, V lost 5 bases, and 6 bases had no gene match. The CDR3 is 17 amino acids. As DNA, the CDR3 is TGTGCCAGCAGCGCCGGGACTAGCGGGGGGAGATACAATGAGCAGTTCTTC. It translates to CASSAGTSGGRYNEQFF.

CDR3 loop: CATSRVRAGSTDTQYF. Here the CDR3 DNA reads TGTGCCACCAGCAGAGTCAGGGCCGGAAGCACAGATACGCAGTATTTT. The chain carries TRBV15 and TRBJ2-3; the D gene is possibly TRBD1 (5 bases). The CDR3 runs 16 residues. Germline CDR1 reads LNHNV; CDR2 reads YYDKDF (reference sequence). With 1 base removed from V and 0 bases from J, the gap between germline ends came to 11 bases.

The genes are TRBV18 and TRBJ1-3; D is perhaps TRBD1 (5 bases). CDR3 length equals 17 residues. CDR1 and CDR2 (germline): KGHSH, LQKENI. The V and J ends lost 3 bases and 0 bases respectively, with 15 bases between them. CDR3 residues: CASSPITGANSGNTIYF. The CDR3 DNA reads TGTGCCAGCTCACCCATCACCGGGGCTAACTCTGGAAACACCATATATTTT.

This clonotype has only a few counts. The rearrangement uses TRBV12-3 or TRBV12-4 and TRBJ1-5, with D unresolved. Trimming took 1 base from V and 9 from J, leaving 13 bases between them. CDR3 length: 14 amino acids. As DNA, the CDR3 is TGTGCCAGCAGTTTAGGTGGCCCCCAAGGGCCCCAGCATTTT. Amino acids: CASSLGGPQGPQHF.

The genes are TRBV12-3 or TRBV12-4 and TRBJ1-1, with a tentative D call TRBD1 (6 bases). This CDR3 has 13 residues. Trimming left V 5 bases short and J 6 bases short, with 13 bases between. The CDR3 DNA is TGTGCCAGCAGTCTTTACAGGGCGTCTGAAGCTTTCTTT. It translates to CASSLYRASEAFF.